This T cell receptor beta chain was recovered during a study of blood T cell repertoires in COVID-19. Study-level information: The United States, Italy and Spain were the sources of the acute and convalescent COVID-19 samples. T cells, B-cell-depleted T cells, or PBMCs provided the cDNA or gDNA that served as material.

This clone is a singleton in its sample. Sequencing was performed with immunoSEQ multiplex PCR; in TCRdb, only in-frame clones are kept and a portion is missing. The data show under 200,000 clones, roughly 80% seen once. Germline-derived CDR1 and CDR2 are MNHEY and SVGAGI. The germline V and J ends were trimmed by 8 bases and 6 bases, with 9 bases remaining between them. CDR3 length: 11 residues. Specimen: peripheral blood. The J gene is TRBJ2-3, the V gene TRBV6-5, with a tentative D call TRBD2 (6 bases). The sequence was collected from a man in his 70s with acute or convalescent COVID-19. The CDR3 DNA reads TGTGCCAGCCAGGAGGGGGATACGCAGTATTTT. Its translation: CASQEGDTQYF.